This T cell receptor beta chain was captured by sequencing in a study of beta chain features in type 1 diabetes. About the study: Comparable age, gender and cell yields were observed in patients relative to healthy donors.

In its sample, this clone was seen a few times. Its antigen remains unidentified. Expressed TCRB transcripts were sequenced after all isolated RNA was converted to cDNA. Some clones are missing from TCRdb's copy, which holds only in-frame ones; the method was immunoSEQ multiplex PCR. The data hold around 340,000 clones, with about 20% observed a single time. Whole-study results and caveats: Within each of all four CD4+ subsets, Type 1 diabetes patients had TCRB CDR3s that were moderately but significantly shorter.

Sequencing was performed on naive CD4+ T cells from blood. The receptor was derived from a woman between 18 and 30 years old in good health.

CDR3 residues: CASSLARGLATNNEQFF. CDR3 nucleotides: TGTGCCAGCAGCTTAGCGCGCGGGCTAGCAACCAACAATGAGCAGTTCTTC. The V and J genes are TRBV7-9 and TRBJ2-1; D might be TRBD2 (5 bases). Trimming removed 0 bases at V and 5 bases at J, with 17 bases between. CDR1 SEHNR and CDR2 FQNEAQ come from the germline V gene (reference sequence). This CDR3 contains 17 residues.